The 15 T cell receptor beta chains reported below all come from one sample, sequenced in a study of blood T cells in healthy people across ages. The second PCR ran about 7 to 12 cycles with a sample-barcoded 5' primer and J-beta primers. TCRdb processed the 5' RACE reads anew with MiXCR; each CDR3 protein has one entry. The sample records about 1.4 million distinct CDR3 sequences, 59% being singletons. Input material: blood. The receptors originated from a young man in good health.

The chain combines TRBV27 with TRBJ1-1; D is perhaps TRBD1 (6 bases). The germline gives CDR1 MNHEY, CDR2 SMNVEV (reference sequence). The CDR3 extends over 16 amino acids. Trimming shortened V by 4 bases and J by 0 bases, and 15 bases separated the two germline ends. In nucleotides, the CDR3 is TGTGCCAGCAGTTGGGGACCTGGACAGATGAACACTGAAGCTTTCTTT. Its translation is CASSWGPGQMNTEAFF.

The chain has TRBV7-9 and TRBJ2-1, with D maybe TRBD2 (6 bases). The CDR3 length is 16 residues. Per germline, CDR1 SEHNR and CDR2 FQNEAQ (reference sequence). Deletions cut 5 bases from V and 4 bases from J, with 18 bases between. The CDR3 loop is CASSPGLTSYYNEQFF. The CDR3 DNA follows: TGTGCCAGCAGCCCCGGACTGACTAGTTATTACAATGAGCAGTTCTTC.

V gene TRBV6-6 combines with J gene TRBJ2-7; D remains ambiguous. The germline CDR1 and CDR2 sequences are MNHNY and SVGAGI (reference sequence). V lost 6 bases, J lost 5 bases, and 17 bases lay in between. The CDR3 contains 14 residues. This CDR3 is CASRPAESLNEQYF. For the CDR3, the DNA is TGTGCCAGCAGGCCTGCGGAGTCCCTAAACGAGCAGTACTTC.

This clonotype appeared a few times. The rearrangement uses TRBV12-3 or TRBV12-4 and TRBJ2-3; 7 bases fit TRBD2. This CDR3 comprises 16 residues. V lost 7 bases to trimming and J lost 1 base; unmatched junction nucleotides: 11. As DNA, the CDR3 is TGTGCCAGCACCCGACCCCGGGACTATCGCACAGATACGCAGTATTTT. Translated: CASTRPRDYRTDTQYF.

The rearrangement links TRBV11-1 to TRBJ2-1; TRBD1 might be the D (6 bases). V lost 0 bases to trimming and J lost 6 bases, with 21 bases between them. There are 18 residues in the CDR3. CDR1 SGHAT and CDR2 FQDESV come from the germline V gene (reference sequence). CDR3 bases: TGTGCCAGCAGCTTAGCCCGACCTCAGGGGACGGCGGGCAATGAGCAGTTCTTC. Encoded protein: CASSLARPQGTAGNEQFF.

The chain recombines TRBV15 with TRBJ2-1; TRBD2 matches at 13 bases. The ends lost 1 base at V and 11 bases at J; junction bases unmatched: 5. In germline, CDR1 is LNHNV, CDR2 YYDKDF (reference sequence). CDR3 length: 15 residues. This CDR3 is CATSRAGTSGIKQFF. The CDR3 DNA is TGTGCCACCAGCAGAGCAGGGACTAGCGGGATCAAGCAGTTCTTC.

The sample holds a few counts of this clonotype. The CDR3, as DNA: TGTGCCATCAGTGAGTCGACGGCGGCCCGCTCCTACAATGAGCAGTTCTTC. It encodes CAISESTAARSYNEQFF. This chain links TRBV10-3 with TRBJ2-1; D is unclear. Trimming took 0 bases from V and 0 from J, leaving 12 bases between them. CDR3 length: 17 residues. Germline V gene lookup returns CDR1 ENHRY and CDR2 SYGVKD.

This chain connects TRBV20-1 to TRBJ2-5, with 7 bases fitting TRBD1. Trimming removed 3 bases from V and 2 bases from J; junction bases left unmatched: 6. The CDR3 covers 14 residues. Germline V gene data show CDR1 as DFQATT and CDR2 as SNEGSKA (reference sequence). CDR3 in DNA: TGCAGTGCTAGTTTGGGACAGAAGCAAGAGACCCAGTACTTC. Protein sequence: CSASLGQKQETQYF.

CDR3 sequence reads: CASSQDYNEELFF. The CDR3 coding sequence is TGCGCCAGCAGCCAAGATTATAATGAGGAGCTGTTTTTT. The chain is built from TRBV4-3 and TRBJ2-2; the D is unclear. The CDR3 is 13 amino acids. The V end was cut by 0 bases, the J end by 10 bases, with 9 bases between. Germline loops: CDR1 LGHNA, CDR2 YSLEER.

This chain uses TRBV7-6 with TRBJ2-6, with 8 positions matching TRBD1. The germline V gene encodes CDR1 SGHVS and CDR2 FNYEAQ. V dropped 1 base and J dropped 3; count of bases not matched to a gene: 5. The CDR3 length is 17 residues. The CDR3 spells CASSLGTGSFGANVLTF. Here the CDR3 DNA reads TGTGCCAGCAGCTTAGGGACAGGGTCGTTTGGGGCCAACGTCCTGACTTTC.

The chain joins TRBV7-2 to TRBJ2-7; 8 bases align to TRBD1. The germline CDR1 and CDR2 sequences are SGHTA and FQGNSA. With 6 bases clipped from V and 5 bases from J, the junction kept 9 bases outside the gene matches. The CDR3 has 14 amino acids. The CDR3 reads CASSLRTGRNEQYF. In nucleotides, the CDR3 is TGTGCCAGCAGTCTCCGGACAGGGAGGAACGAGCAGTACTTC.

This clonotype was recorded a few times. The gene calls are TRBV10-3 and TRBJ2-7; TRBD1 agrees at 11 bases. The germline gives CDR1 ENHRY, CDR2 SYGVKD. J was trimmed by 1 base and V by 10 bases; bases with no gene match: 9. CDR3 length: 15 residues. The CDR3 loop reads CATLGTGGISYEQYF. The CDR3 nucleotides read TGTGCCACACTTGGGACAGGGGGGATTTCCTACGAGCAGTACTTC.

This clonotype was seen once. This rearrangement joins TRBV12-3 or TRBV12-4 to TRBJ2-1; no firm D call. The CDR3 is 13 residues long. With 4 bases removed from V and 8 bases from J, the gap between germline ends came to 12 bases. CDR3 in DNA: TGTGCCAGCAGTTCATTGGGCCCGGATGAGCAGTTCTTC. Translating it yields CASSSLGPDEQFF.

The J gene is TRBJ2-7, the V gene TRBV5-1; 7 bases agree with TRBD2. CDR1 is SGHRS and CDR2 is YFSETQ in the germline V gene. This CDR3 is built from 14 residues. Trimming took 6 bases from V and 4 from J; bases not matched to a gene: 10. CDR3 sequence reads: CASTIGRTDYEQYF. CDR3 DNA sequence: TGCGCCAGCACGATCGGGAGGACGGATTACGAGCAGTACTTC.

This clonotype appeared a few times. The chain carries TRBV29-1 and TRBJ2-1, with D maybe TRBD1 (5 bases). This CDR3 spans 12 amino acids. V was cut by 4 bases and J by 4 bases, with 8 bases left in between. Germline values: CDR1 SQVTM, CDR2 ANQGSEA. In DNA, the CDR3 is TGCAGCGTTGGACAGTCATACAATGAGCAGTTCTTC. As protein: CSVGQSYNEQFF.